This T cell receptor beta chain was sequenced for a study of vaccination effects on CD4 cells after COVID-19. This clone was seen a handful of times. Its target is unknown. Clones were read by immunoSEQ multiplex PCR, and TCRdb kept only the in-frame ones, dropping some. Here the sample spans 30,000 to 35,000 clones, about 74% being singletons. This CDR3 comprises 15 residues. V was clipped by 4 bases and J by 4 bases; unmatched bases: 7. From germline, CDR1 is SGHNT and CDR2 YYREEE (reference sequence). Culture lasted 10 days before CD4+ T cell isolation. Vaccine administered to participants consisted of two doses of either BNT162b2 or mRNA-1273.

The specimen was CD4+ T cells from PBMCs cultured without peptide, collected after COVID-19 vaccination. The receptor's source is a human donor who received a COVID-19 vaccine. This chain links TRBV5-4 with TRBJ1-2; 10 nucleotides agree with TRBD1. As DNA, the CDR3 is TGTGCCAGCAGCCTTCGGACAGGGGGTGCCTATGGCTACACCTTC. This translates into CASSLRTGGAYGYTF.